The 10 T cell receptor beta chains below all came from one sample that was sequenced in a study of regulatory T cells in long-lasting Graves disease. With iRepertoire HTBI primers and Arm-PCR of CDR3 regions, TCR beta libraries were built. TCRdb independently ran MiXCR on the multiplex PCR reads; one entry per CDR3 protein. The sample consists of approximately 400,000 distinct CDR3 sequences, 15% of them appearing once. The time point denotes: newly diagnosed GD, antithyroid drugs for less than 3 months. Making the TCR library involved RNA that had been extracted from PBMCs. Source: peripheral blood mononuclear cells (PBMCs), taken at new diagnosis, from a patient treated with antithyroid drugs. These receptors were collected from a female donor with Graves disease.

This sequence joins TRBV7-2 and TRBJ2-2; 11 bases fit TRBD2. The CDR3 extends over 19 amino acids. Germline V gene lookup returns CDR1 SGHTA and CDR2 FQGNSA. V trimming: 1 base; J trimming: 1 base; junction bases outside the gene matches: 8. CDR3 DNA: TGTGCCAGCAGCTTAGTCTTAGCGGGAGGGAAAAAGAACACCGGGGAGCTGTTTTTT. Protein product: CASSLVLAGGKKNTGELFF.

This clonotype was detected ten times or more. The genes are TRBV6-2 or TRBV6-3 and TRBJ2-1, with 7 bases lining up with TRBD2. Trimming removed 8 bases from V and 2 bases from J; junction bases left unmatched: 9. The CDR3 covers 15 residues. The germline V gene encodes CDR1 MNHEY and CDR2 SVGEGT. CDR3 DNA: TGTGCCAGCTCGGGGCCCCTAGCGGCCTACAATGAGCAGTTCTTC. Translating it yields CASSGPLAAYNEQFF.

This clonotype has at least ten counts. The chain recombines TRBV30 with TRBJ2-3, with D possibly matching TRBD2 (6 bases). The ends were cut back, 4 bases at V and 0 bases at J, with 8 bases in the middle. Germline V gene data show CDR1 as GTSNPN and CDR2 as SVGIG (reference sequence). There are 13 residues in the CDR3. CDR3 bases: TGTGCCTGGACTAGCGTGAGCACAGATACGCAGTATTTT. Translation gives CAWTSVSTDTQYF.

In its sample, this clonotype was seen many times. The chain recombines TRBV28 with TRBJ2-7; 7 positions match TRBD1. The CDR3 covers 13 residues. J gave up 3 bases and V 7 bases, and 6 bases lay outside the gene matches. CDR1 MDHEN and CDR2 SYDVKM come from the germline V gene. As DNA, the CDR3 is TGTGCCAGCAATCCGGGACAGAACTACGAGCAGTACTTC. Encoded protein: CASNPGQNYEQYF.

The V call is TRBV6-1, the J call TRBJ1-2; D might be TRBD1 (5 bases). The V end was cut by 3 bases, the J end by 10 bases, with 15 bases between. CDR1 is MNHNS, CDR2 SASEGT, per germline. This CDR3 is 13 amino acids long. The CDR3 DNA reads as TGTGCCAGCAGTGAGGGACGGCTTGGGGTCTACACCTTC. Its protein is CASSEGRLGVYTF.

Ten or more counts support this clonotype. The chain couples TRBV4-1 to TRBJ2-5; TRBD2 matches at 9 bases. The CDR3 is made up of 14 amino acids. Trimming took 4 bases from V and 4 from J; bases not matched to a gene: 4. Germline loops: CDR1 MGHRA, CDR2 YSYEKL. Here the CDR3 reads CASSPPLAGETQYF. CDR3 coding DNA: TGCGCCAGCAGCCCGCCACTAGCGGGAGAGACCCAGTACTTC.

Ten or more counts support this clonotype. The chain joins TRBV28 to TRBJ2-5; no firm D call. CDR3 length: 14 residues. V was pared by 7 bases and J by 3 bases, with 15 bases between. CDR1 and CDR2 (germline): MDHEN, SYDVKM. The DNA for the CDR3 is TGTGCCAGCAACACTAAGAGAAGGAAAGAGACCCAGTACTTC. Translation: CASNTKRRKETQYF. The full variable domain, completed using reference TRBV28 and TRBJ2-5, is DVKVTQSSRYLVKRTGEKVFLECVQDMDHENMFWYRQDPGLGLRLIYFSYDVKMKEKGDIPEGYSVSREKKERFSLILESASTNQTSMYLCASNTKRRKETQYFGPGTRLLVL.

In its sample, this clonotype was seen a few times. This may arise from a read error, as a much more abundant clone is one base away. The CDR3 ends on some other residue instead of the conserved phenylalanine or tryptophan, so this is likely a read error. This chain links TRBV30 with TRBJ2-7; no reliable D call. Trimming removed 2 bases from V and 2 bases from J, with 4 bases in between. CDR1 and CDR2 from the germline V gene are GTSNPN and SVGIG (reference sequence). The CDR3 contains 11 residues. The CDR3 loop is CAWSMTYEQYL. The CDR3 region has the DNA TGTGCCTGGAGTATGACCTACGAGCAGTACCTC.

This clonotype was recorded at least ten times. The rearrangement links TRBV29-1 to TRBJ1-1; no clear D. Germline loops: CDR1 SQVTM, CDR2 ANQGSEA. The CDR3 consists of 11 residues. Trimming shortened V by 4 bases and J by 0 bases, and 3 bases separated the two germline ends. Here the CDR3 DNA reads TGCAGCGTTGCTGTGAACACTGAAGCTTTCTTT. The encoded protein is CSVAVNTEAFF.

This clonotype was recorded at least ten times. The rearrangement links TRBV2 to TRBJ2-1; TRBD2 matches 10 bases. The ends lost 6 bases at V and 5 bases at J; junction bases unmatched: 7. Germline V gene sequence: CDR1 SNHLY, CDR2 FYNNEI. The CDR3 extends over 15 amino acids. CDR3 region: CASRIGLAVHNEQFF. As DNA, the CDR3 is TGTGCCAGCAGAATCGGACTAGCGGTCCACAATGAGCAGTTCTTC.